This passage covers 24 T cell receptor beta chains from one sample sequenced in a study of post-analysis software for immune sequencing data. Prepared TCR beta cDNA libraries contained unique molecular identifiers. MiXCR, applied by TCRdb to the PCR reads, yields one record per CDR3 protein. Found here are under 200,000 distinct CDR3 sequences, 35% to 40% of them singletons; the top ten hold 25% to 35%. Specimen: blood, collected after autologous hematopoietic stem cell transplantation. The receptors originated from a girl aged 10-17 years with multiple sclerosis.

The chain couples TRBV20-1 to TRBJ2-6; D not resolved. This CDR3 has 13 residues. Germline assignment: CDR1 DFQATT and CDR2 SNEGSKA (reference sequence). V was pared by 5 bases and J by 1 base, with 6 bases between. The CDR3 here is CSAAFSGANVLTF. CDR3 nucleotide sequence: TGCAGTGCTGCCTTTTCTGGGGCCAACGTCCTGACTTTC.

The rearrangement uses TRBV28 and TRBJ1-2; 8 bases are shared with TRBD1. CDR3 length: 14 amino acids. Germline V CDR1 and CDR2: MDHEN, SYDVKM. V was pared by 6 bases and J by 7 bases, with 10 bases of the junction left unmatched. CDR3 DNA sequence: TGTGCCAGCAGCCGGACACAGGGGGGGCTTGGCTACACCTTC. Its translation: CASSRTQGGLGYTF.

As concerns this clonotype: At one of its ends the junction is not consistent with the germline gene, which may arise from a read error. The rearrangement links TRBV7-7 to TRBJ2-3; D ambiguous. The CDR3 is 13 amino acids. Germline V CDR1 and CDR2: SSHAT, FNYEAQ (reference sequence). Here the CDR3 reads CASSPDPIDTQYF. DNA of the CDR3: TGTGCTAGCAGCCCCGACCCTATAGATACGCAGTATTTT.

The chain recombines TRBV6-6 with TRBJ1-6; D is undetermined. CDR1 and CDR2 from the germline V gene are MNHNY and SVGAGI (reference sequence). CDR3 length: 17 residues. V dropped 7 bases and J dropped 6 bases, with 22 bases sitting between them. The CDR3 spells CASTDLAGGSPNSPLHF. As DNA, the CDR3 is TGTGCCAGCACCGACCTGGCAGGCGGGTCCCCTAATTCACCCCTCCACTTT.

The V call is TRBV5-1, the J call TRBJ2-4; D may be TRBD2 (5 bases). The DNA end favors TRBJ2-7, so the J call may be wrong. The CDR3 contains 16 residues. The V gene's germline CDR1 is SGHRS and CDR2 YFSETQ. The CDR3 loop is CASSLGSGGFDYEQYF. Written as DNA, the CDR3 is TGCGCCAGCAGCTTGGGTTCAGGAGGCTTCGACTACGAGCAGTACTTC.

The chain has TRBV28 and TRBJ2-5; 13 bases are shared with TRBD2. Germline CDR1 MDHEN, CDR2 SYDVKM. The junction had 3 bases not matched to a gene; V was cut back by 0 bases and J by 5 bases. The CDR3 is 16 residues long. The CDR3 region has the DNA TGTGCCAGCAGTTTATGGGGGACTAGCGGGATTGAGACCCAGTACTTC. This gives the protein CASSLWGTSGIETQYF.

The chain has TRBV4-2 and TRBJ2-4; 10 nucleotides match TRBD2. Germline CDR1 reads LGHNA; CDR2 reads YNFKEQ. This CDR3 spans 15 amino acids. V shed 0 bases, J shed 6 bases, and the junction held 2 bases outside the gene matches. CDR3 sequence: CASSQDGLAANIQYF. DNA of the CDR3: TGTGCCAGCAGCCAAGATGGACTAGCGGCAAACATTCAGTACTTC.

The chain combines TRBV7-8 with TRBJ2-7; D possibly corresponds to TRBD2 (6 bases). Trimming cost V 1 base and J 6 bases, with 25 bases left between them. There are 18 residues in the CDR3. Per germline, CDR1 SGHVS and CDR2 FQNEAQ. CDR3 sequence reads: CASSLGAGGPAPLLEQYF. The CDR3 nucleotides read TGTGCCAGCAGCTTAGGGGCAGGAGGGCCCGCGCCTCTCCTCGAGCAGTACTTC.

This clonotype turned up a few times. The rearrangement joins TRBV29-1 to TRBJ2-1; TRBD2 aligns across 9 bases. Losses at the gene ends were 5 bases for V and 0 bases for J; bases not matched to a gene: 5. Germline CDR1 and CDR2: SQVTM and ANQGSEA. CDR3 length: 15 residues. The CDR3: CSVHLAGSSYNEQFF. The DNA for the CDR3 is TGCAGCGTTCATCTAGCGGGGAGCTCCTACAATGAGCAGTTCTTC.

This clonotype was observed many times. CDR3 region: CASSGLALMGTDTQYF. As DNA, the CDR3 is TGTGCCAGCAGTGGACTAGCGCTGATGGGCACAGATACGCAGTATTTT. The rearrangement links TRBV27 to TRBJ2-3, with 9 nucleotides matching TRBD2. The CDR3 contains 16 residues. The V gene end was trimmed by 5 bases and the J gene end by 1 base; junction bases not matched to a gene: 7. Germline V gene data show CDR1 as MNHEY and CDR2 as SMNVEV (reference sequence).

This clonotype appeared a single time. This rearrangement joins TRBV20-1 to TRBJ1-1, with D tentatively TRBD1 (5 bases). Trimming took off 3 bases at V and 6 bases at J, with 14 bases between the two ends. CDR1 is DFQATT and CDR2 is SNEGSKA in the germline V gene (reference sequence). This CDR3 spans 13 amino acids. DNA of the CDR3: TGCAGTGCTAGGCGCCAGGGTCGCTCTGAAGCTTTCTTT. Translation: CSARRQGRSEAFF.

In its sample, this clonotype was seen a few times. The chain combines TRBV10-3 with TRBJ1-2; D unclear. CDR3 length: 18 amino acids. Trimming took 5 bases from V and 3 from J, leaving 25 bases between them. Germline values: CDR1 ENHRY, CDR2 SYGVKD. CDR3: CAISQKIGPGLKDYGYTF. DNA of the CDR3: TGTGCCATCAGTCAAAAAATAGGGCCGGGCTTAAAAGACTATGGCTACACCTTC.

The chain is built from TRBV20-1 and TRBJ2-7; TRBD2 aligns across 9 bases. J was trimmed by 2 bases and V by 1 base; bases with no gene match: 9. The CDR3 spans 16 residues. CDR1 and CDR2 from the germline V gene are DFQATT and SNEGSKA (reference sequence). In DNA form, the CDR3 reads TGCAGTGCTAGAGCTGTGCGGGAGGGGAAAGCCTACGAGCAGTACTTC. This translates into CSARAVREGKAYEQYF.

The chain employs TRBV6-5 and TRBJ2-1; perhaps TRBD2 as D (6 bases). The CDR3 runs 15 residues. Trimming took off 5 bases at V and 3 bases at J, with 14 bases between the two ends. CDR1 and CDR2 from the germline V gene are MNHEY and SVGAGI. CDR3 sequence reads: CASSPLLANYNEQFF. DNA of the CDR3: TGTGCCAGCAGTCCCCTCCTAGCGAACTACAATGAGCAGTTCTTC.

In the case of this clonotype: This may come from a read error, since a much larger clone is one base off. The chain employs TRBV28 and TRBJ2-3; D is perhaps TRBD1 (5 bases). V was cut by 6 bases and J by 1 base, with 11 bases left in between. This CDR3 region has 14 residues. Germline V lookup: CDR1 MDHEN, CDR2 SYDVKM. The CDR3 DNA reads TGTGCCAGCAGATTTTTACAGGGCACAGATACGCAGTATTTT. This gives the protein CASRFLQGTDTQYF.

This clonotype was found many times. The chain couples TRBV4-2 to TRBJ2-1, with a weak D call TRBD2 (6 bases). Germline V gene data show CDR1 as LGHNA and CDR2 as YNFKEQ. Trimming took off 0 bases at V and 10 bases at J, with 16 bases between the two ends. There are 15 residues in the CDR3. This chain's CDR3 is CASSQEGLRAGEQFF. CDR3 nucleotides: TGTGCCAGCAGCCAAGAGGGACTTAGAGCAGGGGAGCAGTTCTTC.

This chain uses TRBV10-3 with TRBJ1-2; D not resolved. CDR3 length: 12 residues. V was pared by 5 bases and J by 1 base, with 5 bases between. Germline values: CDR1 ENHRY, CDR2 SYGVKD. CDR3 nucleotides: TGTGCCATCAGTCGGGATAACTATGGCTACACCTTC. This sequence encodes CAISRDNYGYTF.

The chain couples TRBV5-5 to TRBJ2-2; D remains ambiguous. Trimming removed 0 bases at V and 1 base at J, with 4 bases between. Germline CDR1 SGHKS, CDR2 YYEKEE (reference sequence). The CDR3 length is 14 residues. The CDR3: CASSLVWNTGELFF. The CDR3 DNA reads as TGTGCCAGCAGCTTGGTTTGGAACACCGGGGAGCTGTTTTTT. The full variable domain, in which reference TRBV5-5 and TRBJ2-2 provide the parts outside the CDR3, is DAGVTQSPTHLIKTRGQQVTLRCSPISGHKSVSWYQQVLGQGPQFIFQYYEKEERGRGNFPDRFSARQFPNYSSELNVNALLLGDSALYLCASSLVWNTGELFFGEGSRLTVL.

The genes are TRBV5-6 and TRBJ1-2; 8 bases agree with TRBD1. The CDR3 length is 14 residues. Germline V gene sequence: CDR1 SGHDT, CDR2 YYEEEE. V shed 4 bases, J shed 7 bases, and the junction held 9 bases outside the gene matches. CDR3 sequence (DNA): TGTGCCAGCAGCGGAGGGACAGGCTTCGGTGGCTACACCTTC. It codes for CASSGGTGFGGYTF.

This sequence joins TRBV19 and TRBJ2-6; D is undetermined. The CDR3 totals 13 residues. V was shortened by 3 bases and J by 3 bases, with 3 bases between the two germline ends. Germline CDR1 is LNHDA and CDR2 is SQIVND (reference sequence). The CDR3 nucleotides are TGTGCCAGTAGTATGCTTGGGGCCAACGTCCTGACTTTC. This codes for CASSMLGANVLTF.

The gene calls are TRBV28 and TRBJ2-7, with D possibly TRBD2 on 5 matching bases. V was shortened by 5 bases and J by 4 bases, with 12 bases between the two germline ends. The CDR3 consists of 13 residues. Germline assignment: CDR1 MDHEN and CDR2 SYDVKM. The DNA for the CDR3 is TGTGCCAGCAGTCCACCCGGGGTGTACGAGCAGTACTTC. Amino acid sequence: CASSPPGVYEQYF.

The CDR3 is CASSPERGRYEQYF. CDR3 coding DNA: TGTGCCAGCAGTCCCGAACGGGGGCGCTACGAGCAGTACTTC. The chain is built from TRBV27 and TRBJ2-7; TRBD1 or TRBD2 may be the D gene (6 bases each). Germline values: CDR1 MNHEY, CDR2 SMNVEV (reference sequence). The V end was cut by 5 bases, the J end by 3 bases, with 14 bases between. The CDR3 runs 14 residues.

The gene calls are TRBV15 and TRBJ1-5, with no clear D. This CDR3 is built from 15 residues. Germline CDR1 LNHNV, CDR2 YYDKDF (reference sequence). V gave up 0 bases and J gave up 0 bases, with 6 bases separating them. The CDR3 nucleotides are TGTGCCACCAGCAGAGATCTAGATAGCAATCAGCCCCAGCATTTT. It translates to CATSRDLDSNQPQHF.

Comment on this clonotype: One junction end does not reproduce the germline sequence, and a read error may be involved. The rearrangement links TRBV9 to TRBJ2-6; no clear D gene. The CDR3 extends over 17 amino acids. The germline CDR1 and CDR2 sequences are SGDLS and YYNGEE. CDR3 bases: TGTACCAGCTCCCGATGCCAGAGCTGCTCTGGGGCCAACGTCCTGACTTTC. It translates to CTSSRCQSCSGANVLTF.